The 28 T cell receptor beta chains in this list originate from one sample, sequenced in a study of radiation and T cells in renal cell carcinoma. Time point noted: baseline pretreatment blood. The treatment: 15 Gy SBRT to primary tumor, nephrectomy 4 weeks later. Sequencing used immunoSEQ multiplex PCR; TCRdb keeps in-frame clones, though not all of them. The sample includes 130,000 or so clones, around four fifths of them seen just once. The sequences come from blood, collected from a patient whose treatment included radiotherapy and nephrectomy. These receptors came from a woman in her forties or fifties with renal cell carcinoma.

The chain carries TRBV5-6 and TRBJ2-3; 13 bases map to TRBD2. The V segment lost 4 bases and the J segment 2 bases; nucleotides outside the gene matches: 4. CDR3 length: 16 residues. The germline gives CDR1 SGHDT, CDR2 YYEEEE. The CDR3 DNA reads TGTGCCAGCAGCCAAGGACTAGCGGGGGACACAGATACGCAGTATTTT. Translation gives CASSQGLAGDTDTQYF.

This chain joins TRBV25-1 and TRBJ2-7; the D call may be TRBD1 or TRBD2 (7 bases each). The CDR3 is 16 amino acids. CDR1 and CDR2 from the germline V gene are MGHDK and SYGVNS. The V and J ends lost 8 bases and 9 bases respectively, with 29 bases between them. CDR3 region: CASRNLGRGLIFSQYF. In DNA, the CDR3 is TGTGCCAGCCGCAACCTGGGGAGGGGGCTGATCTTTTCGCAGTACTTC.

This chain uses TRBV5-4 with TRBJ2-2; D is uncertain. The ends were cut back, 0 bases at V and 1 base at J, with 10 bases in the middle. This CDR3 is 16 amino acids long. Germline values: CDR1 SGHNT, CDR2 YYREEE (reference sequence). The CDR3 sequence is CASSLDQLRNTGELFF. The DNA of the CDR3 is TGTGCCAGCAGCTTGGATCAACTTAGGAACACCGGGGAGCTGTTTTTT.

The chain uses TRBV28 and TRBJ1-2; D not certain. Germline loops: CDR1 MDHEN, CDR2 SYDVKM. CDR3 length: 12 residues. V lost 4 bases and J 8 bases, leaving 11 bases between the germline ends. The CDR3 is CASSSSAWGYTF. CDR3 nucleotides: TGTGCCAGCAGTTCGTCTGCTTGGGGCTACACCTTC.

The chain links TRBV2 to TRBJ1-5; TRBD1 might be the D (5 bases). V was cut by 5 bases and J by 14 bases, with 25 bases left in between. The CDR3 has 15 amino acids. Germline V gene data show CDR1 as SNHLY and CDR2 as FYNNEI. The CDR3 DNA reads TGTGCCAGCAGTACCAAATGGGGGGGTTTGAGTGTCAAGCATTTT. This gives the protein CASSTKWGGLSVKHF.

This clone was observed once. This chain joins TRBV30 and TRBJ2-4; tentative D call: TRBD2 (6 bases). CDR1 and CDR2 (germline): GTSNPN, SVGIG (reference sequence). Trimming removed 0 bases from V and 4 bases from J, with 10 bases in between. CDR3 length: 14 amino acids. CDR3 residues: CAWSVRDWKNIQYF. In DNA form, the CDR3 reads TGTGCCTGGAGTGTCCGGGACTGGAAAAACATTCAGTACTTC.

This clone has just a few counts. This chain joins TRBV30 and TRBJ2-3; D may be TRBD1 or TRBD2 (6 bases each). Germline CDR1 reads GTSNPN; CDR2 reads SVGIG (reference sequence). This CDR3 has 13 residues. The V gene lost 4 bases and the J gene lost 3 bases, with 11 bases spanning the gap. CDR3 sequence reads: CAWTQGRTDTQYF. The CDR3 coding sequence is TGTGCCTGGACCCAGGGGAGGACAGATACGCAGTATTTT.

The V call is TRBV4-3, the J call TRBJ1-5, with 9 bases aligning to TRBD1. There are 16 residues in the CDR3. The junction had 9 bases not matched to a gene; V was cut back by 2 bases and J by 7 bases. The germline V gene has CDR1 LGHNA and CDR2 YSLEER. The CDR3 DNA reads TGCGCCAGCAGCCAAAGCACGGGACAGGGCGGGCAGCCCCAGCATTTT. The encoded protein is CASSQSTGQGGQPQHF.

The rearrangement uses TRBV5-4 and TRBJ1-1, with 10 bases fitting TRBD1. Germline CDR1 reads SGHNT; CDR2 reads YYREEE (reference sequence). The CDR3 is 13 residues long. V dropped 6 bases and J dropped 4; count of bases not matched to a gene: 3. The CDR3 DNA is TGTGCCAGCACCAGGACAGGGGGCACTGAAGCTTTCTTT. Translation: CASTRTGGTEAFF.

The chain couples TRBV19 to TRBJ1-5; maybe TRBD1 (5 bases). The CDR3 consists of 12 residues. V lost 6 bases, J lost 3 bases, and 6 bases lay in between. Germline V gene data show CDR1 as LNHDA and CDR2 as SQIVND (reference sequence). The CDR3 spells CASRGPNQPQHF. The CDR3 nucleotides read TGTGCCAGTAGGGGACCCAATCAGCCCCAGCATTTT.

The V call is TRBV28, the J call TRBJ1-3; D remains ambiguous. Trimming left V 2 bases short and J 0 bases short, with 11 bases between. CDR1 is MDHEN and CDR2 is SYDVKM in the germline V gene. This CDR3 contains 16 residues. CDR3 region: CASSLGQPFSGNTIYF. The CDR3 DNA follows: TGTGCCAGCAGTTTAGGGCAGCCTTTCTCTGGAAACACCATATATTTT.

About this clone: At one of its ends the junction is not consistent with the germline gene, which may arise from a read error. V and J are TRBV10-1 and TRBJ2-2, with D perhaps given as TRBD1 or TRBD2 (5 bases each). Germline V gene sequence: CDR1 WNHNN, CDR2 SYGVQD (reference sequence). This CDR3 is 15 amino acids long. The CDR3 is CASSDHGANTGELFF. CDR3 nucleotide sequence: TGCGCCAGCAGTGACCACGGGGCGAATACCGGGGAGCTGTTTTTT.

This clone was observed once. This rearrangement joins TRBV7-2 to TRBJ1-5; TRBD1 matches at 8 bases. J was trimmed by 1 base and V by 2 bases; bases with no gene match: 1. The CDR3 has 15 residues. From germline, CDR1 is SGHTA and CDR2 FQGNSA. The chain's CDR3 is CASSLRQGSNQPQHF. CDR3 DNA: TGTGCCAGCAGCTTACGACAGGGGAGCAATCAGCCCCAGCATTTT.

The chain recombines TRBV4-3 with TRBJ2-3, with 9 bases aligning to TRBD1. After removal of 0 bases from V and 5 bases from J, the junction contained 12 bases not matched to a gene. Germline V gene lookup returns CDR1 LGHNA and CDR2 YSLEER. The CDR3 consists of 18 residues. CDR3 in amino acids: CASSQDQPGQGLIDTQYF. The CDR3, as DNA: TGCGCCAGCAGCCAAGACCAACCGGGACAGGGCCTCATAGATACGCAGTATTTT.

The chain couples TRBV18 to TRBJ2-7; the D gene is possibly TRBD2 (6 bases). Deletions cut 0 bases from V and 1 base from J, with 7 bases between. Germline CDR1 KGHSH, CDR2 LQKENI. This CDR3 spans 14 amino acids. CDR3 sequence reads: CASSPPGTSYEQYF. The CDR3 DNA reads TGTGCCAGCTCACCACCCGGGACTTCCTACGAGCAGTACTTC.

The chain is built from TRBV5-1 and TRBJ2-7, with 7 nucleotides matching TRBD1. With V trimmed by 4 bases and J by 4 bases, 11 bases remained unmatched. Per germline, CDR1 SGHRS and CDR2 YFSETQ. This CDR3 contains 15 residues. CDR3 region: CASSPIPDRAYEQYF. For the CDR3, the DNA is TGCGCCAGCAGCCCCATCCCAGACAGGGCATACGAGCAGTACTTC.

This clone was counted a few times. The rearrangement joins TRBV5-1 to TRBJ2-2; D is undetermined. This CDR3 has 13 amino acids. CDR1 and CDR2 (germline): SGHRS, YFSETQ. V lost 4 bases and J 1 base, leaving 5 bases between the germline ends. CDR3 sequence (DNA): TGCGCCAGCAGCCCTATGAACACCGGGGAGCTGTTTTTT. Protein product: CASSPMNTGELFF. Combining the CDR3 with reference TRBV5-1 and TRBJ2-2 gives the whole variable domain KAGVTQTPRYLIKTRGQQVTLSCSPISGHRSVSWYQQTPGQGLQFLFEYFSETQRNKGNFPGRFSGRQFSNSRSEMNVSTLELGDSALYLCASSPMNTGELFFGEGSRLTVL.

This chain connects TRBV7-9 to TRBJ1-1; D ambiguous. The CDR3 length is 15 residues. Trimming removed 5 bases at V and 3 bases at J, with 16 bases between. The germline V gene has CDR1 SEHNR and CDR2 FQNEAQ (reference sequence). The CDR3 is CASSRTGVRDTEAFF. As DNA, the CDR3 is TGTGCCAGCAGCCGAACCGGGGTCCGCGACACTGAAGCTTTCTTT.

J is TRBJ2-7 and V is TRBV23-1; a possible D gene is TRBD1 (6 bases). TRBV23-1 is filed as an ORF, its function uncertain. The CDR3 extends over 16 amino acids. Trimming removed 3 bases from V and 12 bases from J, with 27 bases in between. The CDR3 protein is CASSHVLGRGLPHWYF. CDR3 nucleotide sequence: TGCGCCAGCAGTCACGTGTTAGGCAGGGGTCTCCCTCACTGGTACTTC.

The chain combines TRBV5-1 with TRBJ2-5, with TRBD1 matching over 9 bases. Germline CDR1 SGHRS, CDR2 YFSETQ. V shed 4 bases and J 2 bases; nucleotides not matched to a gene: 3. The CDR3 length is 14 residues. The CDR3 sequence is CASSSGTGQETQYF. DNA of the CDR3: TGCGCCAGCAGCAGCGGGACAGGGCAAGAGACCCAGTACTTC.

The CDR3 loop reads CASSGAGYTF. The CDR3 coding sequence is TGTGCCAGCAGTGGTGCTGGCTACACCTTC. The chain recombines TRBV28 with TRBJ1-2; D ambiguous. The length of the CDR3 is 10 residues. The germline gives CDR1 MDHEN, CDR2 SYDVKM. Trimming shortened V by 5 bases and J by 7 bases, and 5 bases separated the two germline ends.

The rearrangement uses TRBV18 and TRBJ2-5; D unresolved. The V gene lost 3 bases and the J gene lost 3 bases, with 11 bases spanning the gap. From germline, CDR1 is KGHSH and CDR2 LQKENI. This CDR3 comprises 14 residues. In nucleotides, the CDR3 is TGTGCCAGCTCACCGGAGAGCAGAGAAGAGACCCAGTACTTC. This gives the protein CASSPESREETQYF.

The V call is TRBV5-5, the J call TRBJ2-1; D gene ambiguous. The V gene's germline CDR1 is SGHKS and CDR2 YYEKEE (reference sequence). The V gene lost 5 bases and the J gene lost 7 bases, with 13 bases spanning the gap. The CDR3 spans 13 residues. The CDR3 DNA is TGTGCCAGCAGTTACGAGGCTCCGAATGAGCAGTTCTTC. Translating it yields CASSYEAPNEQFF.

This sequence joins TRBV7-2 and TRBJ1-1; D is ambiguous. The CDR3 has 13 amino acids. Between the trimmed V and J ends, which lost 7 bases and 0 bases, there was a span of 9 bases. Germline lookup yields CDR1 SGHTA and CDR2 FQGNSA. The CDR3 spells CASTKVVNTEAFF. In nucleotides, the CDR3 is TGTGCCAGCACCAAGGTCGTGAACACTGAAGCTTTCTTT.

CDR3 residues: CASRRGLNTEAFF. Written as DNA, the CDR3 is TGTGCCAGCAGACGGGGTTTGAACACTGAAGCTTTCTTT. The chain has TRBV6-6 and TRBJ1-1; D unclear. The V and J ends lost 6 bases and 0 bases respectively, with 8 bases between them. The germline CDR1 and CDR2 sequences are MNHNY and SVGAGI (reference sequence). This CDR3 is built from 13 residues.

This clone was counted a few times. The chain is built from TRBV21-1 and TRBJ1-2. TRBV21-1 is reported as a pseudogene. The CDR3 has 15 residues. The CDR3 nucleotides read TGTGCCAGCACCCCTAATGAAGGATCGAACTATGGCTACACCTTC. Protein: CASTPNEGSNYGYTF.

This clone has just a few counts. The rearrangement uses TRBV6-5 and TRBJ1-1; D remains ambiguous. Germline V CDR1 and CDR2: MNHEY, SVGAGI. The CDR3 totals 14 residues. The V gene lost 1 base and the J gene lost 1 base, with 7 bases spanning the gap. The chain's CDR3 is CASSYFGRNTEAFF. DNA for the CDR3: TGTGCCAGCAGTTACTTCGGAAGGAACACTGAAGCTTTCTTT.

The genes are TRBV4-3 and TRBJ1-4, with D perhaps TRBD1 (5 bases). The CDR3 has 13 amino acids. V gave up 0 bases and J gave up 8 bases, with 7 bases separating them. CDR1 is LGHNA and CDR2 is YSLEER in the germline V gene. The DNA of the CDR3 is TGCGCCAGCAGCCAAGATCACAGGGAAAAACTGTTTTTT. Translating it yields CASSQDHREKLFF.